The following is a T cell receptor beta chain sequence with its context. One end of the junction varies from germline; a read error may be responsible. The data stem from a study of beta chain features in type 1 diabetes. In the study overall: The number of sorted cells examined across all samples was 107,917,701.

One heparinised blood draw averaging around 110 mL was given by each donor. Reverse transcription of all isolated RNA meant that expressed TCRB transcripts were sequenced. Repertoires were generated with immunoSEQ multiplex PCR, while TCRdb's copy carries only in-frame clones and drops some. The profile shows under 400,000 clones, approximately 14% of them singletons. Germline CDR1 is SSHAT and CDR2 is FNYEAQ (reference sequence). The CDR3 has 17 residues. The chain combines TRBV7-7 with TRBJ2-1, with D perhaps assigned TRBD1 or TRBD2 (6 bases each). This receptor was identified in a man aged 30-40 years in good health. Input material: central memory CD4+ T cells from blood. CDR3 sequence: CASSLGGGGSSYNEQFF. The DNA of the CDR3 is TGTGCTAGCAGCTTAGGGGGTGGAGGGAGCTCCTACAATGAGCAGTTCTTC.